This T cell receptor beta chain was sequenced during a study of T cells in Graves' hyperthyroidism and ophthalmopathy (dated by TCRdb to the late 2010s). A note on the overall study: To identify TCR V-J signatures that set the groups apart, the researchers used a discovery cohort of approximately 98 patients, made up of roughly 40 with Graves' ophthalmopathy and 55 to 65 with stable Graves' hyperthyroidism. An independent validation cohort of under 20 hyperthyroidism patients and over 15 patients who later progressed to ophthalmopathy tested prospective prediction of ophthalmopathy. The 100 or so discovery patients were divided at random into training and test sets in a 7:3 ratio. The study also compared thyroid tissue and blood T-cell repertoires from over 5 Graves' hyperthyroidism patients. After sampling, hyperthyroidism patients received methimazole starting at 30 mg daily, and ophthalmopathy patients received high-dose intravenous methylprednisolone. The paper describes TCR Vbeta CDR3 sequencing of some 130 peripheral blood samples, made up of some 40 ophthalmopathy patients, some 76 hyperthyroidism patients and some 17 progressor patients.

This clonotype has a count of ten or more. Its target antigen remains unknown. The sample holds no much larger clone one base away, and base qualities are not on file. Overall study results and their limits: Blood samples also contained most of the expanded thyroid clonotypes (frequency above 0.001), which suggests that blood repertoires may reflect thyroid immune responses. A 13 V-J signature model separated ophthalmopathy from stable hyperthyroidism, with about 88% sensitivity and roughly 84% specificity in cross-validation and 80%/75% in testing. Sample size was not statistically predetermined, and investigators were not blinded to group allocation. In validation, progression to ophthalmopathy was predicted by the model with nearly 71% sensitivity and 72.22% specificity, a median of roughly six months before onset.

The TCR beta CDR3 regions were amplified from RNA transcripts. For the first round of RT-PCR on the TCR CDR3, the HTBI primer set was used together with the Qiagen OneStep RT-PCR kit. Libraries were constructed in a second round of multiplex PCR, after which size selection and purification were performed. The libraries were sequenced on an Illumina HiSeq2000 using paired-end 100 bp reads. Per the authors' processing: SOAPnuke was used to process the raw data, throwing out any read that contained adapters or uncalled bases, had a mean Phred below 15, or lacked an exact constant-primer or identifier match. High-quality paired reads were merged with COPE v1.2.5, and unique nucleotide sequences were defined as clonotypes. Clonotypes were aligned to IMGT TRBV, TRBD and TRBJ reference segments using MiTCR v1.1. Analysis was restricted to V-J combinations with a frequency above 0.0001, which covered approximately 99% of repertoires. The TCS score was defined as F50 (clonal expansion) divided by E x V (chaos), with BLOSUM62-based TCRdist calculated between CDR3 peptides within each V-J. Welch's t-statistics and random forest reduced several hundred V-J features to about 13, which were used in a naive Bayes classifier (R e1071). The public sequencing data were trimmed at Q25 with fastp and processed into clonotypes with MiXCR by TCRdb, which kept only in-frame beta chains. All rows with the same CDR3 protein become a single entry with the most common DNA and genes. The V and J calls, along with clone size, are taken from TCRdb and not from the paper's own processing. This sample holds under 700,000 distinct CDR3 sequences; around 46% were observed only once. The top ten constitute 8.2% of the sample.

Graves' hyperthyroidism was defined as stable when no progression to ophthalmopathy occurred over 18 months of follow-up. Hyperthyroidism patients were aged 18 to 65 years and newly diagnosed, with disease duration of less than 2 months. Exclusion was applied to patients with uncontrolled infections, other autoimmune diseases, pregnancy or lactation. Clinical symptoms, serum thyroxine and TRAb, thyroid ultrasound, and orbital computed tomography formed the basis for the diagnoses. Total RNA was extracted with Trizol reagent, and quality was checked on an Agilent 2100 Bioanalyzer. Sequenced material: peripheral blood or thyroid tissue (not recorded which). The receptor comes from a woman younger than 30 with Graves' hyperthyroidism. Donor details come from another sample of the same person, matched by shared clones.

This receptor carries the CDR3 CASSASPGLDEKLFF. The nucleotide sequence reads TGTGCCAGCAGCGCTTCCCCAGGGCTGGATGAAAAACTGTTTTTT. The chain is made from TRBV2 and TRBJ1-4; a weak D assignment points to TRBD1 (5 bases agree). Deletion took 6 bases off V and 6 bases off J, with a span of 17 bases between the germline ends. From the cysteine up to the phenylalanine, the CDR3 has a length of 15 residues. CDR3 DNA is the only sequence kept; it has 45 bases, read in frame from the first base. From a lookup of the germline V gene, CDR1 and CDR2 are SNHLY and FYNNEI.